Listed below are T cell receptor beta chains from one sample, sequenced in a study of cytomegalovirus exposure and HLA in healthy donors. TCRdb's table, derived via immunoSEQ multiplex PCR, lists solely in-frame clones and lacks some. Of around 100,000 clones listed, 70% to 80% were seen once; the top ten hold 9.6%. The sample was PBMCs. The receptor source for this set is a male donor in good health and CMV-seropositive. Both conserved end residues are part of each CDR3. A D gene is named only where the DNA matches it firmly. Clone size, where shown, is once, few, many, or a class for clones that have expanded.

>NA|TRBV2|TRBJ2-1|TRBD1
TGTGCCAGCAAGGGACAGGGGGACGGTGAGCAGTTCTTC
CASKGQGDGEQFF
>NA|TRBV6-6|TRBJ2-4|NA
TGTGCCAGCAGTTACTCAGCGGAAAACATTCAGTACTTC
CASSYSAENIQYF
>NA|TRBV6-6|TRBJ2-1|TRBD2
TGTGCCAGCAGTTACTCTAGACTAGCGGAGTACAATGAGCAGTTCTTC
CASSYSRLAEYNEQFF
>NA|TRBV30|TRBJ1-1|TRBD1
TGTGCCTGGAGTGGGGACAGGGTCGATATTACGGCTTTCTTT
CAWSGDRVDITAFF
>once|TRBV9|TRBJ2-2|NA
TGTGCCAGCAGCGTATTCTCGGGAGCAATGACCGGGGAGCTGTTTTTT
CASSVFSGAMTGELFF
>NA|TRBV28|TRBJ2-1|TRBD2
TGTGCCAGCAGTATTGCGGGAGAAGTAGAGCAGTTCTTC
CASSIAGEVEQFF
>NA|TRBV7-6|TRBJ2-7|TRBD2
TGTGCCAGCAGCTTAGGCCCAACTAGCGGGAGGACCTACGAGCAGTACTTC
CASSLGPTSGRTYEQYF
>NA|TRBV7-2|TRBJ1-1|TRBD1
TGTGCCAGCAGCCCCGACAGGGGCATGAACACTGAAGCTTTCTTT
CASSPDRGMNTEAFF
>NA|TRBV5-6|TRBJ2-7|TRBD2
TGTGCCAGCAGCCCACCGGGACTAGCGGTAGGCGAGCAGTACTTC
CASSPPGLAVGEQYF
>NA|TRBV28|TRBJ1-6|NA
TGTGCCAGCAGGGCGTTTAAGGGGAATTCACCCCTCCACTTT
CASRAFKGNSPLHF
>NA|TRBV7-9|TRBJ1-2|NA
TGTGCCAGCAGCTTAGGGGATATGTCAAACCGGGGGTATGGCTACACCTTC
CASSLGDMSNRGYGYTF
>NA|TRBV5-1|TRBJ1-5|NA
TGCGCCAGCAGCTTAGAGGGGGGCAATCAGCCCCAGCATTTT
CASSLEGGNQPQHF
>NA|TRBV19|TRBJ1-5|TRBD1
TGTGCCAGTAGTACCTGGACAGGGCTGAATCAGCCCCAGCATTTT
CASSTWTGLNQPQHF
>NA|TRBV5-1|TRBJ2-7|NA
TGCGCCAGCACAGACGGGAGCTCCTACGAGCAGTACTTC
CASTDGSSYEQYF
>NA|TRBV29-1|TRBJ1-3|NA
TGCAGCGTTCTTAACTACTCTGGAAACACCATATATTTT
CSVLNYSGNTIYF